This TCR beta chain stems from a study of identical twins. Findings of the study overall: Twin pairs' shared out-of-frame alpha sequences were enriched in low generation probability.

Unique molecular identifiers were present on the cDNA, and a universal primer site came from template switching. TCRdb reprocessed the 5' RACE reads with MiXCR, giving one entry per CDR3 protein. The sample has about 920,000 distinct CDR3 sequences, roughly an eighth seen once; the top ten hold about 1.6%. On this clonotype: The antigen remains unidentified.

These same data were also listed under a study on yellow fever vaccine responses in identical twins.

What was sequenced was PBMCs. The clonotype was recovered from a young woman in good health.

The CDR3 DNA reads TGTGCCAGCAGGTGGACCCTCGGTGGTGAGCAGTTCTTC. It is translated as CASRWTLGGEQFF. The chain is built from TRBV12-3 or TRBV12-4 and TRBJ2-1; D is unresolved. The CDR3 sequence is 13 residues long. The V and J ends lost 6 bases and 9 bases respectively, with 15 bases between them.